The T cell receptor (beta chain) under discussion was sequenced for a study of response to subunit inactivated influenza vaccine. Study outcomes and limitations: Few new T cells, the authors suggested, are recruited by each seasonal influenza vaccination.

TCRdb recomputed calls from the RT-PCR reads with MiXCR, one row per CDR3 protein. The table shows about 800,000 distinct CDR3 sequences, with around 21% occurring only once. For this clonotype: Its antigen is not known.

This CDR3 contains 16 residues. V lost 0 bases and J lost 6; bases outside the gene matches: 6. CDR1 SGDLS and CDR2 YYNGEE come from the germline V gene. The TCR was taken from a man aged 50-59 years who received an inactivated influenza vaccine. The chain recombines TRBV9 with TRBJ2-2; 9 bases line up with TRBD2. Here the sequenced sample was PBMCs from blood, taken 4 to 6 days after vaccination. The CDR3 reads CASSVGASGIAGELFF. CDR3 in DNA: TGTGCCAGCAGCGTAGGTGCTAGCGGGATTGCCGGGGAGCTGTTTTTT.